The 4 T cell receptor beta chains given below trace back to one sample, sequenced in a study of shared clonotypes between healthy human individuals. TCRdb's table, derived via immunoSEQ multiplex PCR, lists solely in-frame clones and lacks some. The sample contains 400,000 to 600,000 clones, around 79% of which appear only once. The sequenced material came from PBMCs. These receptors were collected from a woman aged 40-49 years in good health. Some clones in this sample may be carry-over from other donors' samples.

CDR3 sequence: CASRQGQHYGYTF. CDR3 in DNA: TGTGCCAGCAGGCAGGGGCAGCACTATGGCTACACCTTC. The chain has TRBV2 and TRBJ1-2, with D possibly being TRBD1 (6 bases). V shed 6 bases and J shed 3 bases, with 11 bases lying between them. The germline V gene has CDR1 SNHLY and CDR2 FYNNEI. This CDR3 has 13 amino acids.

V usage is TRBV7-9 and J usage is TRBJ1-1, with 7 bases lining up with TRBD1. The trim removed 8 bases at V and 1 base at J, leaving 7 bases unmatched. Germline loops: CDR1 SEHNR, CDR2 FQNEAQ (reference sequence). The CDR3 contains 14 residues. In DNA form, the CDR3 reads TGTGCCAGCTCCGATCAGGGGGGGAACACTGAAGCTTTCTTT. It yields the protein CASSDQGGNTEAFF.

This sequence joins TRBV19 and TRBJ2-1; 7 bases are shared with TRBD1. V dropped 6 bases and J dropped 8; count of bases not matched to a gene: 7. This CDR3 has 13 residues. Per germline, CDR1 LNHDA and CDR2 SQIVND (reference sequence). The CDR3 reads CASRNRGLDEQFF. The CDR3 nucleotides are TGTGCCAGTAGAAACAGGGGCTTGGATGAGCAGTTCTTC.

There are a few counts of this clone. The chain is built from TRBV10-2 and TRBJ2-7; 7 bases fit TRBD2. The CDR3 covers 15 residues. V lost 0 bases and J lost 4; bases outside the gene matches: 6. CDR1 WSHSY and CDR2 SAAADI come from the germline V gene. The CDR3 protein is CASSESLAEGYEQYF. CDR3 in DNA: TGCGCCAGCAGTGAGTCGCTAGCGGAAGGGTACGAGCAGTACTTC.